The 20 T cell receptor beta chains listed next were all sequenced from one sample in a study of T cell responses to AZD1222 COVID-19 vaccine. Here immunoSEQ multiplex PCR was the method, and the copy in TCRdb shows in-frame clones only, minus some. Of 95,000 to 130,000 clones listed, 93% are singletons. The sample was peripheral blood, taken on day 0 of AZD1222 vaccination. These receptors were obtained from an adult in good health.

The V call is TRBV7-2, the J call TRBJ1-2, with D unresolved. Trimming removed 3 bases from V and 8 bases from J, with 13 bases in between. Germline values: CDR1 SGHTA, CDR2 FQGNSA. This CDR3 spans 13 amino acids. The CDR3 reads CASSLRFISGYTF. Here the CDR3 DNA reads TGTGCCAGCAGCTTGAGATTCATCAGCGGCTACACCTTC.

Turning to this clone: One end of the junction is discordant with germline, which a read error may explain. CDR3 sequence reads: CASSSPLVSGGSTDTQYF. The CDR3 nucleotides are TGTGCCAGCTCATCACCACTTGTCAGCGGGGGAAGCACAGATACGCAGTATTTT. V and J are TRBV18 and TRBJ2-3, with 8 bases fitting TRBD2. The CDR3 is 18 amino acids. The V gene's germline CDR1 is KGHSH and CDR2 LQKENI.

The CDR3 DNA is TGCGCCAGCAGCTTGACAGGGGTCAGGAACACTGAAGCTTTCTTT. Translated, it gives CASSLTGVRNTEAFF. This sequence joins TRBV5-1 and TRBJ1-1; TRBD1 matches 7 bases. Per the germline V gene, CDR1 is SGHRS and CDR2 is YFSETQ. The CDR3 loop spans 15 amino acids. V shed 1 base, J shed 1 base, and the junction held 4 bases outside the gene matches.

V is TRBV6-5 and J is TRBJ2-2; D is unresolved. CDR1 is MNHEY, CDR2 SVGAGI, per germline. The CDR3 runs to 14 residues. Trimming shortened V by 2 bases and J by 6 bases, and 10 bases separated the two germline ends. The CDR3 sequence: CASSYPLGSGELFF. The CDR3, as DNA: TGTGCCAGCAGTTACCCGTTAGGATCCGGGGAGCTGTTTTTT.

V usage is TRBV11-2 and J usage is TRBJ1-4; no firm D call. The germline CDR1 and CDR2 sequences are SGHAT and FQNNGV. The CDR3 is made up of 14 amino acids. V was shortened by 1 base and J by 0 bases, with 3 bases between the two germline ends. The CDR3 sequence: CASSLGATNEKLFF. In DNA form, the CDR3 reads TGTGCCAGCAGCTTAGGAGCAACTAATGAAAAACTGTTTTTT.

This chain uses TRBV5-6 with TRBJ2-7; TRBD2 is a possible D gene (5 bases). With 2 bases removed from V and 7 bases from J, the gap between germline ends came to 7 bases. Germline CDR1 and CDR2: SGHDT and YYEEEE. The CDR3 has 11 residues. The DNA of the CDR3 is TGTGCCAGCAGCTTTGGCGGGGAGCAGTACTTC. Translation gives CASSFGGEQYF.

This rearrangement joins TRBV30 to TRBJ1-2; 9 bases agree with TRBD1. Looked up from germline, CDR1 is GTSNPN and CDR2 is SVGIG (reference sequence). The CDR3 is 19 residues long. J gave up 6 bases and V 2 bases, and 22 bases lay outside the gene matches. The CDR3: CAWSIKPGQGVWFADGYTF. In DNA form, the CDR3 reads TGTGCCTGGAGTATTAAACCGGGACAGGGCGTCTGGTTTGCCGATGGCTACACCTTC. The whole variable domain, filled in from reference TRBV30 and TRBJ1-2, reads SQTIHQWPATLVQPVGSPLSLECTVEGTSNPNLYWYRQAAGRGLQLLFYSVGIGQISSEVPQNLSASRPQDRQFILSSKKLLLSDSGFYLCAWSIKPGQGVWFADGYTFGSGTRLTVV.

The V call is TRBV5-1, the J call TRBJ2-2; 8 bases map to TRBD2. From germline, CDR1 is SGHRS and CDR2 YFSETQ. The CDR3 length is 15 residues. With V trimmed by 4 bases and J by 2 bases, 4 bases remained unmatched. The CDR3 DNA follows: TGCGCCAGCAGCCCCGGGGGGGGAAACACCGGGGAGCTGTTTTTT. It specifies CASSPGGGNTGELFF. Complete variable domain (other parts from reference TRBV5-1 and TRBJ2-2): KAGVTQTPRYLIKTRGQQVTLSCSPISGHRSVSWYQQTPGQGLQFLFEYFSETQRNKGNFPGRFSGRQFSNSRSEMNVSTLELGDSALYLCASSPGGGNTGELFFGEGSRLTVL.

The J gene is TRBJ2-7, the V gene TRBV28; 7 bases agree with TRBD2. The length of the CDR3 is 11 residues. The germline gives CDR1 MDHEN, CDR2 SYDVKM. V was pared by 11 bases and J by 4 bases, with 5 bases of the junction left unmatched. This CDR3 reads CAVRERYEQYF. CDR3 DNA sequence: TGTGCCGTGCGGGAGAGGTACGAGCAGTACTTC.

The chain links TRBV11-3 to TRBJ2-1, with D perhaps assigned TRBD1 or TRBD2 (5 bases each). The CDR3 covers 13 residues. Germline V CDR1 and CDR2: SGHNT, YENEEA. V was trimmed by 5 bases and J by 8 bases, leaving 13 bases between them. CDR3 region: CASSQRGTYEQFF. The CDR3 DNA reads TGTGCCAGCAGCCAACGGGGCACCTATGAGCAGTTCTTC. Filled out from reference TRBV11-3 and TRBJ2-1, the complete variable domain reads EAGVVQSPRYKIIEKKQPVAFWCNPISGHNTLYWYLQNLGQGPELLIRYENEEAVDDSQLPKDRFSAERLKGVDSTLKIQPAELGDSAVYLCASSQRGTYEQFFGPGTRLTVL.

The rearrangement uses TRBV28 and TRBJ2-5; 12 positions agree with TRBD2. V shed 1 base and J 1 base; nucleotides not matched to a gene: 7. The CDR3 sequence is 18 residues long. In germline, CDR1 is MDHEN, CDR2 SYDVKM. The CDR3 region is CASSLSASGRASQETQYF. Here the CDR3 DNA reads TGTGCCAGCAGTTTATCGGCTAGCGGGAGGGCCTCCCAAGAGACCCAGTACTTC.

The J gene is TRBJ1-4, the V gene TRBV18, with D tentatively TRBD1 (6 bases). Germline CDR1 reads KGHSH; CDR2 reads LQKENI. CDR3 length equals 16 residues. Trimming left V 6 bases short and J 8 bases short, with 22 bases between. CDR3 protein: CASSHNDKGGGEKLFF. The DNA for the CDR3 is TGTGCCAGCTCGCATAACGACAAGGGAGGGGGAGAAAAACTGTTTTTT.

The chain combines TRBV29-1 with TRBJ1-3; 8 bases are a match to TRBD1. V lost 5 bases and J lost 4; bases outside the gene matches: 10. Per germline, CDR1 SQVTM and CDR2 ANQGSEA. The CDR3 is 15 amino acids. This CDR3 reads CSVPGQGGSGNTIYF. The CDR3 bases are TGCAGCGTTCCTGGACAGGGCGGCTCGGGAAACACCATATATTTT.

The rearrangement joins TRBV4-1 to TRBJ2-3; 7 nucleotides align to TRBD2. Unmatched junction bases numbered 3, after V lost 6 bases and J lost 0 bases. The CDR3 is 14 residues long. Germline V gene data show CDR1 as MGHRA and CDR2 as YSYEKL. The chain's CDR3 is CASRLSGSTDTQYF. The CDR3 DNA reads TGCGCCAGCAGACTTAGCGGGAGCACAGATACGCAGTATTTT.

The CDR3 loop is CASSQDTGVGQPQHF. The CDR3 nucleotides are TGTGCCAGCAGCCAGGATACAGGGGTCGGGCAGCCCCAGCATTTT. The chain joins TRBV3-1 (or the pseudogene TRBV3-2) to TRBJ1-5; 7 bases line up with TRBD1. V gave up 3 bases and J gave up 7 bases; unmatched junction bases: 9. Germline V CDR1 and CDR2: LGHDT, YNNKEL (reference sequence). The CDR3 covers 15 residues.

The CDR3 here is CASSPPPGQANYGYTF. Here the CDR3 DNA reads TGTGCCAGCAGCCCTCCTCCGGGACAGGCTAACTATGGCTACACCTTC. The genes are TRBV3-1 (or the pseudogene TRBV3-2) and TRBJ1-2, with 8 positions matching TRBD1. The junction had 7 bases not matched to a gene; V was cut back by 4 bases and J by 0 bases. CDR1 is LGHDT and CDR2 is YNNKEL in the germline V gene (reference sequence). The CDR3 is made up of 16 amino acids.

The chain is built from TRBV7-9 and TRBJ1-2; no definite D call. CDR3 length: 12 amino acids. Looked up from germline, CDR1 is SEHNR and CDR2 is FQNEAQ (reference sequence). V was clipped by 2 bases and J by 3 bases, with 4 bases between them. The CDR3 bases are TGTGCCAGCAGCTTATCGGACTATGGCTACACCTTC. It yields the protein CASSLSDYGYTF.

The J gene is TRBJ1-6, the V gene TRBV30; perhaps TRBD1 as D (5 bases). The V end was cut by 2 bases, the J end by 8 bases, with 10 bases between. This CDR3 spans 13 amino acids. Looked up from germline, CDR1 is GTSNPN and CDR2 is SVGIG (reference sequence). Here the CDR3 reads CAWSRGVHSPLHF. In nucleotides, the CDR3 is TGTGCCTGGAGTCGGGGGGTACATTCACCCCTCCACTTT.

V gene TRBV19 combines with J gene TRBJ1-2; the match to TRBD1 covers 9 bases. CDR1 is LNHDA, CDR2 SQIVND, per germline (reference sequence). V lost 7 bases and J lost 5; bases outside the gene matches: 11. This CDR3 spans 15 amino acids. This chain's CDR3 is CASMRDREGPYGYTF. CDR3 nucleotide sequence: TGTGCCAGTATGCGGGACAGGGAGGGACCTTATGGCTACACCTTC.

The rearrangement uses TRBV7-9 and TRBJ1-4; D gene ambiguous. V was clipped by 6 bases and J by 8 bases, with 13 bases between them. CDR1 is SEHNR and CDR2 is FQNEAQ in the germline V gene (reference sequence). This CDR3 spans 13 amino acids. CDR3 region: CASSRIVEEKLFF. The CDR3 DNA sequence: TGTGCCAGCAGTAGGATAGTAGAAGAAAAACTGTTTTTT. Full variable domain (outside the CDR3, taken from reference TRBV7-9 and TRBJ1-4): DTGVSQNPRHKITKRGQNVTFRCDPISEHNRLYWYRQTLGQGPEFLTYFQNEAQLEKSRLLSDRFSAERPKGSFSTLEIQRTEQGDSAMYLCASSRIVEEKLFFGSGTQLSVL.